Following are 6 T cell receptor beta chains from one sample sequenced in a study of T cell changes during pregnancy in multiple sclerosis. Using immunoSEQ multiplex PCR, the repertoire was profiled, and TCRdb retains in-frame clones only, with some absent. The profile shows more than 55,000 clones, just over 90% of them singletons. Sequenced material: peripheral blood, taken in the third trimester of pregnancy. Receptors were obtained from a female donor with multiple sclerosis, enrolled in a pregnancy study.

The V gene is TRBV10-2, the J gene TRBJ2-5; 12 positions agree with TRBD1. The CDR3 loop spans 15 amino acids. Losses at the gene ends were 7 bases for V and 5 bases for J; bases not matched to a gene: 8. Per germline, CDR1 WSHSY and CDR2 SAAADI. The CDR3 DNA is TGCGCCAGCAAGATGGGACAGGGGGCTGAGGAGACCCAGTACTTC. Translation gives CASKMGQGAEETQYF.

This rearrangement joins TRBV5-1 to TRBJ2-7; D ambiguous. With 0 bases removed from V and 3 bases from J, the gap between germline ends came to 13 bases. The germline CDR1 and CDR2 sequences are SGHRS and YFSETQ. The CDR3 loop spans 15 amino acids. The CDR3 region is CASSLGPTDHYEQYF. The CDR3 DNA is TGCGCCAGCAGCTTGGGACCGACTGATCACTACGAGCAGTACTTC.

Only one count was recorded for this clone. This chain connects TRBV2 to TRBJ2-1, with D maybe TRBD2 (6 bases). Germline CDR1 reads SNHLY; CDR2 reads FYNNEI. V lost 4 bases and J lost 7, with 11 bases in between. The CDR3 consists of 13 residues. The CDR3 loop is CASSVSRGNEQFF. In DNA form, the CDR3 reads TGTGCCAGCAGTGTAAGCCGGGGGAATGAGCAGTTCTTC. The full variable domain, completed using reference TRBV2 and TRBJ2-1, is EPEVTQTPSHQVTQMGQEVILRCVPISNHLYFYWYRQILGQKVEFLVSFYNNEISEKSEIFDDQFSVERPDGSNFTLKIRSTKLEDSAMYFCASSVSRGNEQFFGPGTRLTVL.

The DNA for the CDR3 is TGTGCCAGTAGTGGTGATCCCAGGACAGGGGCATACGAGCAGTACTTC. Its translation is CASSGDPRTGAYEQYF. The V call is TRBV19, the J call TRBJ2-7, with 9 bases lining up with TRBD1. From germline, CDR1 is LNHDA and CDR2 SQIVND (reference sequence). The CDR3 is made up of 16 amino acids. V shed 5 bases, J shed 4 bases, and the junction held 12 bases outside the gene matches.

The J gene is TRBJ2-1, the V gene TRBV7-2, with 7 bases matching TRBD1. V trimming: 1 base; J trimming: 3 bases; junction bases outside the gene matches: 3. Germline values: CDR1 SGHTA, CDR2 FQGNSA. The length of the CDR3 is 15 residues. The CDR3 coding sequence is TGTGCCAGCAGCTTAGGGACAGGAAGCTACAATGAGCAGTTCTTC. Protein sequence: CASSLGTGSYNEQFF.

The chain couples TRBV4-3 to TRBJ1-1; weak D call: TRBD1 (5 bases). V lost 2 bases and J lost 5, with 6 bases in between. CDR3 length equals 12 residues. In germline, CDR1 is LGHNA, CDR2 YSLEER. CDR3 nucleotides: TGCGCCAGCAGCCAACAGGGAACTGAAGCTTTCTTT. This encodes CASSQQGTEAFF.